This entry lists 6 T cell receptor beta chains sequenced from one sample in a study of T cells after somatic rescue of genetic block. Sequencing used immunoSEQ multiplex PCR; TCRdb keeps in-frame clones, though not all of them. The sample consists of under 150,000 clones, around nine tenths of them appearing once. Source material: peripheral blood mononuclear cells (PBMCs). These receptors were obtained from a woman younger than 35.

The sample holds one count of this clone. The chain uses TRBV15 and TRBJ2-3, with D perhaps matching TRBD2 (5 bases). From germline, CDR1 is LNHNV and CDR2 YYDKDF (reference sequence). Trimming pared 4 bases from V and 0 bases from J, leaving 14 bases between. The CDR3 contains 16 residues. The CDR3 DNA is TGTGCCACCAGCAACCGTCCAGCGGAAAGCACAGATACGCAGTATTTT. As protein: CATSNRPAESTDTQYF.

The chain recombines TRBV6-1 with TRBJ2-3, with 7 bases lining up with TRBD2. The CDR3 totals 14 residues. Germline V gives CDR1 MNHNS, CDR2 SASEGT. J was trimmed by 4 bases and V by 10 bases; bases with no gene match: 11. CDR3: CATKVGGGADTQYF. The CDR3 DNA sequence: TGTGCCACCAAAGTAGGTGGGGGGGCAGATACGCAGTATTTT.

This chain uses TRBV13 with TRBJ2-2; 8 positions match TRBD1. Trimming took 4 bases from V and 4 from J; bases not matched to a gene: 5. This CDR3 contains 15 residues. Germline values: CDR1 PRHDT, CDR2 FYEKMQ (reference sequence). This chain's CDR3 is CASSSQGAGTGELFF. The DNA for the CDR3 is TGTGCCAGCAGCTCCCAGGGGGCTGGCACCGGGGAGCTGTTTTTT. The variable domain in full, with the rest retrieved from reference TRBV13 and TRBJ2-2, is AAGVIQSPRHLIKEKRETATLKCYPIPRHDTVYWYQQGPGQDPQFLISFYEKMQSDKGSIPDRFSAQQFSDYHSELNMSSLELGDSALYFCASSSQGAGTGELFFGEGSRLTVL.

This clone has more than one count but fewer than ten. The chain couples TRBV19 to TRBJ1-6, with D uncertain. Deletions cut 4 bases from V and 10 bases from J, with 14 bases between. The germline gives CDR1 LNHDA, CDR2 SQIVND (reference sequence). CDR3 length equals 14 residues. CDR3 in amino acids: CASSTRTPVSPLHF. The CDR3 DNA reads as TGTGCCAGTAGTACCCGGACTCCCGTATCACCCCTCCACTTT.

This clone was observed a single time. The chain couples TRBV4-2 to TRBJ2-1; TRBD2 agrees at 14 bases. The germline V gene encodes CDR1 LGHNA and CDR2 YNFKEQ. This CDR3 has 19 residues. V was pared by 2 bases and J by 0 bases, with 6 bases of the junction left unmatched. CDR3 in DNA: TGTGCCAGCAGCCAATGGACTAGCGGGGGGTCAGGCTCCTACAATGAGCAGTTCTTC. This translates into CASSQWTSGGSGSYNEQFF.

This chain joins TRBV29-1 and TRBJ2-5; D remains unclear. V dropped 4 bases and J dropped 7 bases, with 13 bases sitting between them. CDR3 length equals 12 residues. From germline, CDR1 is SQVTM and CDR2 ANQGSEA. CDR3 coding DNA: TGCAGCGTTGGTTCTGCCGGCGCGACCCAGTACTTC. Protein product: CSVGSAGATQYF.